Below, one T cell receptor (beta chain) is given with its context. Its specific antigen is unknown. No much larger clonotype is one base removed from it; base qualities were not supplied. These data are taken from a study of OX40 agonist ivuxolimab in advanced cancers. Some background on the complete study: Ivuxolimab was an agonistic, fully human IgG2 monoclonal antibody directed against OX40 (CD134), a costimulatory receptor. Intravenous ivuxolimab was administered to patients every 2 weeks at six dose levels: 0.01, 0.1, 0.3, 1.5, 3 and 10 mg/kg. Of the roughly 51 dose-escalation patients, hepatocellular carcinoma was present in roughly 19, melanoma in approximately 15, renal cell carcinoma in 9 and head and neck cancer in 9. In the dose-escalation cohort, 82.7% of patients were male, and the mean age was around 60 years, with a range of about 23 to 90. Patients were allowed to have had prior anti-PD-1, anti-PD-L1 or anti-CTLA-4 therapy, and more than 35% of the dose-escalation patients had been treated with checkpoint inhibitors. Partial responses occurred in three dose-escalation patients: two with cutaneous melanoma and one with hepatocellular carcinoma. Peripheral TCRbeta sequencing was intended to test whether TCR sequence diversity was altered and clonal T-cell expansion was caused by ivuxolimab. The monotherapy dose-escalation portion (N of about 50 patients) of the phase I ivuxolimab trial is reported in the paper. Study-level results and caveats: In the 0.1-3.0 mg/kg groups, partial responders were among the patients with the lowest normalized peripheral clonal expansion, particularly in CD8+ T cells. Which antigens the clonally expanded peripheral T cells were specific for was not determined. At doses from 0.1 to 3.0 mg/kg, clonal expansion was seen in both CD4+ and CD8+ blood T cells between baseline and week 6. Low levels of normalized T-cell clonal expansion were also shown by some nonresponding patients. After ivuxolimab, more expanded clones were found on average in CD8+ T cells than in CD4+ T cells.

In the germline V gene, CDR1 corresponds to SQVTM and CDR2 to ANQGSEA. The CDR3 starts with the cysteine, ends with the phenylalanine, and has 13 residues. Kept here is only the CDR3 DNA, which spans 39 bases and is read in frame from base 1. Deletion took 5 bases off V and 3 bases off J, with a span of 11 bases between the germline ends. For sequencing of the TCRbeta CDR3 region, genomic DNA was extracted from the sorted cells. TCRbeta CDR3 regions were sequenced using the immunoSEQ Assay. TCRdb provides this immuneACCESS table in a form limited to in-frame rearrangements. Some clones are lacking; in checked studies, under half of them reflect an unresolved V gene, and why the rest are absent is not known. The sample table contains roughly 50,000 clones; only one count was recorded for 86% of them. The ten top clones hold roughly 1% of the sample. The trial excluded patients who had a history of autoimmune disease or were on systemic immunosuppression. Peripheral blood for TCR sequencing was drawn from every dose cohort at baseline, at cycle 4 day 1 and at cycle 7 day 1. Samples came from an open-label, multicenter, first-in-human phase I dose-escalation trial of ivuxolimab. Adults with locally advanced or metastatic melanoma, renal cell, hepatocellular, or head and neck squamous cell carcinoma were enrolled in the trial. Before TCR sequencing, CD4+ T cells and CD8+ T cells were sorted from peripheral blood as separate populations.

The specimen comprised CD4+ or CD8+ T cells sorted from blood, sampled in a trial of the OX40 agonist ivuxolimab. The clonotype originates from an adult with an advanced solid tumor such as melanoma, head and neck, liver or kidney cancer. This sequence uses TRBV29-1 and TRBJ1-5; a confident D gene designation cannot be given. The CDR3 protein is CSVSGQNNQPQHF. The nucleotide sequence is TGCAGCGTTTCGGGCCAGAACAATCAGCCCCAGCATTTT.